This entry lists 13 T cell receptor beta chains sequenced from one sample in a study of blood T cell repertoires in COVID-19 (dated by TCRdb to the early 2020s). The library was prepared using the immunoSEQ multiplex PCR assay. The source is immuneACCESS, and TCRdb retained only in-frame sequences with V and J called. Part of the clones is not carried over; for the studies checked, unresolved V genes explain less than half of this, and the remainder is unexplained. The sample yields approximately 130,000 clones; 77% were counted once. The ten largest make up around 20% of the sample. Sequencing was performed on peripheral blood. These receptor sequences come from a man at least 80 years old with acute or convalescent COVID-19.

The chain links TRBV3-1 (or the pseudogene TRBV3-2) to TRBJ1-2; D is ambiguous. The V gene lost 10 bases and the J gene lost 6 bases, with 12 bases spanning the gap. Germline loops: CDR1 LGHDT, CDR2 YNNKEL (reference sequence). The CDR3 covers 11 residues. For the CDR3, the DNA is TGTGCCACCTCTCGGGGTGATGGCTACACCTTC. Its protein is CATSRGDGYTF.

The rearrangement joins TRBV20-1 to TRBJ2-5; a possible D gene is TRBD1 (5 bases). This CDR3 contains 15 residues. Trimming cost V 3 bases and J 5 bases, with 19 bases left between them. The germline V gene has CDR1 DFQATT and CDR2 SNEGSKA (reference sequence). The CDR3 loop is CSASRVQWGRETQYF. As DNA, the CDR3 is TGCAGTGCTAGTAGGGTTCAGTGGGGCAGGGAGACCCAGTACTTC.

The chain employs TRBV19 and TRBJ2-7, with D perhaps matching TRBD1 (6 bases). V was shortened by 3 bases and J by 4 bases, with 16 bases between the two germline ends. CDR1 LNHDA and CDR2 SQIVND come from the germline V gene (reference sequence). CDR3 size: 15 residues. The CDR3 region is CASSMSGRGSYEQYF. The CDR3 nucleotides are TGTGCCAGTAGTATGTCTGGCAGGGGCTCGTACGAGCAGTACTTC. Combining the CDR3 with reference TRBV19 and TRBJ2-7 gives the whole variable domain DGGITQSPKYLFRKEGQNVTLSCEQNLNHDAMYWYRQDPGQGLRLIYYSQIVNDFQKGDIAEGYSVSREKKESFPLTVTSAQKNPTAFYLCASSMSGRGSYEQYFGPGTRLTVT.

The CDR3 loop reads CASKGTGGYEQFF. CDR3 coding DNA: TGCGCCAGCAAGGGGACAGGGGGTTATGAGCAGTTCTTC. The gene calls are TRBV10-1 and TRBJ2-1; 11 nucleotides match TRBD1. The germline V gene has CDR1 WNHNN and CDR2 SYGVQD (reference sequence). V dropped 7 bases and J dropped 8; count of bases not matched to a gene: 4. CDR3 length: 13 residues.

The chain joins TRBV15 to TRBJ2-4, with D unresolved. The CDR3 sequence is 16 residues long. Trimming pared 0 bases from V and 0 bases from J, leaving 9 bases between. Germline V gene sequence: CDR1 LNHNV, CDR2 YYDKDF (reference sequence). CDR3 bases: TGTGCCACCAGCAGAGACCCTGGGCTAGCCAAAAACATTCAGTACTTC. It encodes CATSRDPGLAKNIQYF.

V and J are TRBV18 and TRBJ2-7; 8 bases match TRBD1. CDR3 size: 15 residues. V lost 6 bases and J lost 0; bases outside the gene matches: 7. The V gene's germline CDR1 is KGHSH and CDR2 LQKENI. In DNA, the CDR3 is TGTGCCAGCTCTTTTTGGACAGGGCCCTCCTACGAGCAGTACTTC. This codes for CASSFWTGPSYEQYF.

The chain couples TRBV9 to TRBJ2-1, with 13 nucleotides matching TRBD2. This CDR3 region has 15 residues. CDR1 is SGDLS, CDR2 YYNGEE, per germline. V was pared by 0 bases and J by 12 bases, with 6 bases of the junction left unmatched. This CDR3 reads CASSVVTSGGARQFF. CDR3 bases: TGTGCCAGCAGCGTAGTAACTAGCGGGGGGGCCAGGCAGTTCTTC.

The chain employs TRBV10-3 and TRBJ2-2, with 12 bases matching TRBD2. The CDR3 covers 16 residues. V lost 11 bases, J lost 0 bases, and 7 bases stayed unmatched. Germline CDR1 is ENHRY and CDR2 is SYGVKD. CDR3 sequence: CAVQGLAGTNTGELFF. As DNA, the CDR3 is TGTGCCGTTCAGGGACTAGCGGGTACGAACACCGGGGAGCTGTTTTTT.

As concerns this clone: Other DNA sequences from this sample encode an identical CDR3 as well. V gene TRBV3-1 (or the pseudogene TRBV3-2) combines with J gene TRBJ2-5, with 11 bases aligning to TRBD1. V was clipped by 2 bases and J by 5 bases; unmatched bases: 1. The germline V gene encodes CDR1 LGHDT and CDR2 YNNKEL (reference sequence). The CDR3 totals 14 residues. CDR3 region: CASSQRTGGETQYF. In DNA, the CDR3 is TGTGCCAGCAGCCAAAGGACAGGGGGCGAGACCCAGTACTTC.

The CDR3 sequence: CASSTGVDTGELFF. The CDR3, as DNA: TGCGCCAGCAGTACAGGGGTCGACACCGGGGAGCTGTTTTTT. This rearrangement joins TRBV10-2 to TRBJ2-2, with 7 bases fitting TRBD1. The CDR3 loop spans 14 amino acids. Germline lookup yields CDR1 WSHSY and CDR2 SAAADI. Trimming cost V 5 bases and J 3 bases; bases outside gene matches: 3.

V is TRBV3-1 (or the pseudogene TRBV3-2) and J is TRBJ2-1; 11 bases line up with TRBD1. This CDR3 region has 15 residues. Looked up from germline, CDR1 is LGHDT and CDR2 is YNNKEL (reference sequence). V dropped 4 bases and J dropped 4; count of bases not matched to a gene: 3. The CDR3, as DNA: TGTGCCAGCAGCCTCGGACAGGGGGCTTACAATGAGCAGTTCTTC. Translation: CASSLGQGAYNEQFF.

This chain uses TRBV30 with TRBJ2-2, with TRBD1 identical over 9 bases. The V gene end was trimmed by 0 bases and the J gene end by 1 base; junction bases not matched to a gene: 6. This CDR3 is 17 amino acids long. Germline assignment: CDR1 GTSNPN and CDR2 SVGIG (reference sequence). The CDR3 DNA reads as TGTGCCTGGAGTGTATTCGGACAGGGGTGGAACACCGGGGAGCTGTTTTTT. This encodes CAWSVFGQGWNTGELFF.

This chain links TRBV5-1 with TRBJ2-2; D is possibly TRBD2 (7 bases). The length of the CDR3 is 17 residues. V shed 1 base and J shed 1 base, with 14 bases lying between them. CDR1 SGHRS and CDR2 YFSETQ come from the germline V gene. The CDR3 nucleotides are TGCGCCAGCAGCTTGTTGGGCGGGGGCCGGAACACCGGGGAGCTGTTTTTT. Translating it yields CASSLLGGGRNTGELFF.